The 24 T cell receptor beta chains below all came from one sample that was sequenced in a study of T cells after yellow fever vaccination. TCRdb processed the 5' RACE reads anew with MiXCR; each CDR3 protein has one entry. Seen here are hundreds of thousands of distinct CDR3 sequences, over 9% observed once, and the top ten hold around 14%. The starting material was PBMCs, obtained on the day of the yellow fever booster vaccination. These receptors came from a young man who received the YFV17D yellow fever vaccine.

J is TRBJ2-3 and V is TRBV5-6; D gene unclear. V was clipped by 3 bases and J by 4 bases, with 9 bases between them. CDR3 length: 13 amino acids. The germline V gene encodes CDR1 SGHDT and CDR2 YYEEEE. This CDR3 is CASSWEMADTQYF. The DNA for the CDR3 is TGTGCCAGCAGCTGGGAAATGGCAGATACGCAGTATTTT.

CDR3: CASSYRQDHQETQYF. DNA for the CDR3: TGTGCCAGCTCATATAGACAGGACCACCAAGAGACCCAGTACTTC. V usage is TRBV18 and J usage is TRBJ2-5; maybe TRBD1 (6 bases). Germline V gives CDR1 KGHSH, CDR2 LQKENI. The CDR3 totals 15 residues. Between the trimmed V and J ends, which lost 5 bases and 0 bases, there was a span of 13 bases.

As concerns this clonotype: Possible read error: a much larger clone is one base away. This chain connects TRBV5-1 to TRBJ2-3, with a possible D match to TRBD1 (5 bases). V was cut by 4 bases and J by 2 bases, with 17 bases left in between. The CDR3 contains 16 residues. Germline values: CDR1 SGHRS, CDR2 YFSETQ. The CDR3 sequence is CASSLRQPHDTDTQYF. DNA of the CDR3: TGCGCCAGCAGCCTGAGACAGCCCCATGACACAGATACGCAGTATTTT.

The DNA of the CDR3 is TGTGCCAGTACCCGGGGAGCAAATAATTCACCCCTCCACTTT. Protein: CASTRGANNSPLHF. V and J are TRBV19 and TRBJ1-6, with D hard to call. This CDR3 region has 14 residues. Trimming pared 7 bases from V and 5 bases from J, leaving 12 bases between. In germline, CDR1 is LNHDA, CDR2 SQIVND (reference sequence).

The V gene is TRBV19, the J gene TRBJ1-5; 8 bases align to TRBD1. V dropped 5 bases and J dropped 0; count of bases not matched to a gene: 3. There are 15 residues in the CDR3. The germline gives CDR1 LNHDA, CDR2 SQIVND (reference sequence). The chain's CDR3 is CASSWDRNSNQPQHF. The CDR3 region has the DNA TGTGCCAGTAGTTGGGACAGGAATAGCAATCAGCCCCAGCATTTT.

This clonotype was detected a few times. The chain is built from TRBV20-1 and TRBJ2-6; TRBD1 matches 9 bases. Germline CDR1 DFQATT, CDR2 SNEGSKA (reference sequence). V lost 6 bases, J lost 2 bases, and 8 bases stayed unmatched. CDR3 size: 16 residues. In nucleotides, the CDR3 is TGCAGTGCCACCGGGACAGGGCAACCTGGGGCCAACGTCCTGACTTTC. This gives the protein CSATGTGQPGANVLTF.

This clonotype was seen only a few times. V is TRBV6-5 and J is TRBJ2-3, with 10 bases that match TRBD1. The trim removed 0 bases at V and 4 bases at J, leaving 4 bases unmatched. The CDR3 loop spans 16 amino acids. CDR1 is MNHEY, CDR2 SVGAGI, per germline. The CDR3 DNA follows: TGTGCCAGCAGTTACTCGAGTGGGACAGGGGCAGATACGCAGTATTTT. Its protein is CASSYSSGTGADTQYF.

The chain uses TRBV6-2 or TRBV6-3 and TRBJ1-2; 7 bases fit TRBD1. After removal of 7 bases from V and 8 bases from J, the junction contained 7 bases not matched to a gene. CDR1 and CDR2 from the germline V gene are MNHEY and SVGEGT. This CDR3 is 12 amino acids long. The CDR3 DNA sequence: TGTGCCAGCAAAGACAGGGAGGACGGCTACACCTTC. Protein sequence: CASKDREDGYTF.

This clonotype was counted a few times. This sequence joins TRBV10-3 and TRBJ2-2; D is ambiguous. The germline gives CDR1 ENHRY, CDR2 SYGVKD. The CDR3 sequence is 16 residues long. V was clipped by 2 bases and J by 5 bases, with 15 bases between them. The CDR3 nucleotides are TGTGCCATCAGTGAGATCTCTCTCAGCAGAACCGGGGAGCTGTTTTTT. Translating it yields CAISEISLSRTGELFF.

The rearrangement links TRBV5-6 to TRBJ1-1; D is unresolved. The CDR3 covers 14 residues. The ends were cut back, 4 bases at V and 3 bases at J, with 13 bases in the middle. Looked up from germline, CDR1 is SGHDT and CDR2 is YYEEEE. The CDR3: CASSRMREDTEAFF. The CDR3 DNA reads TGTGCCAGCAGCCGAATGAGGGAGGACACTGAAGCTTTCTTT.

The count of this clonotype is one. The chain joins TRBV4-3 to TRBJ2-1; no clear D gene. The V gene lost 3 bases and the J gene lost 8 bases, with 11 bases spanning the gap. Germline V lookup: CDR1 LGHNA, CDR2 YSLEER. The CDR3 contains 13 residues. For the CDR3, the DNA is TGCGCCAGCAGCCACCCTTCGTACGATGAGCAGTTCTTC. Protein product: CASSHPSYDEQFF.

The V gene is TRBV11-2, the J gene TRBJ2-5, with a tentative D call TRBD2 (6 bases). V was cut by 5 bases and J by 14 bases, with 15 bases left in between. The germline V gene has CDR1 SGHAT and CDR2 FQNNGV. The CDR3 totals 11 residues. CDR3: CASSPGSVTYF. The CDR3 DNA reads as TGTGCCAGCAGCCCCGGGAGCGTCACATACTTC. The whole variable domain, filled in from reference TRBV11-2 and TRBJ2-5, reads EAGVAQSPRYKIIEKRQSVAFWCNPISGHATLYWYQQILGQGPKLLIQFQNNGVVDDSQLPKDRFSAERLKGVDSTLKIQPAKLEDSAVYLCASSPGSVTYFGPGTRLLVL.

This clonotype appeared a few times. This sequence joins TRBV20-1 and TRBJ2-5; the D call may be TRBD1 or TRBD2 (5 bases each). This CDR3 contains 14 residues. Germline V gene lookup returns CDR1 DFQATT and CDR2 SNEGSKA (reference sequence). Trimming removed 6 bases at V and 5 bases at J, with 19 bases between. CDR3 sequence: CSADLRGLGETQYF. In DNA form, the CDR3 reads TGCAGTGCCGACTTGAGGGGTCTGGGGGAGACCCAGTACTTC.

Here the CDR3 DNA reads TGCAGCGTTGACATGGGTCAAGGGCTGTTCTTC. Its protein is CSVDMGQGLFF. The chain is built from TRBV29-1 and TRBJ2-1; D unclear. Germline assignment: CDR1 SQVTM and CDR2 ANQGSEA. The V end was cut by 3 bases, the J end by 15 bases, with 15 bases between. The length of the CDR3 is 11 residues.

CDR3 amino acids: CASSPPGPPYEQYF. CDR3 nucleotide sequence: TGTGCCAGCAGTCCTCCAGGGCCCCCCTACGAGCAGTACTTC. The chain carries TRBV12-3 or TRBV12-4 and TRBJ2-7, with D perhaps TRBD1 (5 bases). The CDR3 has 14 amino acids. V lost 5 bases to trimming and J lost 2 bases, with 13 bases between them.

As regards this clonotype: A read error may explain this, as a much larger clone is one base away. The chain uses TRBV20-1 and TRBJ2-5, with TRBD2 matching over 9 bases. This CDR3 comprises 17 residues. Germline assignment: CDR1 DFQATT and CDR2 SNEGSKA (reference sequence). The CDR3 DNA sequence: TGCTGTGCTAGAGGGCCTAGCGGGGCCTCCGGGCGATCGACCCAGTACTTC. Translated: CCARGPSGASGRSTQYF.

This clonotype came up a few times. The CDR3 region is CASSPVSIFDDEQYF. The DNA of the CDR3 is TGTGCCAGCTCACCAGTGTCTATCTTCGACGACGAGCAGTACTTC. The gene calls are TRBV18 and TRBJ2-7; no clear D gene. The CDR3 runs to 15 residues. The germline V gene encodes CDR1 KGHSH and CDR2 LQKENI. Trimming pared 2 bases from V and 5 bases from J, leaving 16 bases between.

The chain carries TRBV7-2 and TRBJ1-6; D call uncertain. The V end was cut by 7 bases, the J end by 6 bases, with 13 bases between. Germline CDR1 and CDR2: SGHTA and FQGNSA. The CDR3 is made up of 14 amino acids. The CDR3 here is CASKLGASNSPLHF. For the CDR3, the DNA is TGTGCCAGCAAATTGGGAGCCTCTAATTCACCCCTCCACTTT.

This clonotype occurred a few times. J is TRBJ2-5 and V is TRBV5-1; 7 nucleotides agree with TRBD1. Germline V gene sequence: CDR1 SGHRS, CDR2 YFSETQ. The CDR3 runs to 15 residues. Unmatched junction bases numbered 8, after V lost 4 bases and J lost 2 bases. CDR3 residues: CASSLPATGQETQYF. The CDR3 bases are TGCGCCAGCAGCCTCCCGGCGACAGGGCAAGAGACCCAGTACTTC.

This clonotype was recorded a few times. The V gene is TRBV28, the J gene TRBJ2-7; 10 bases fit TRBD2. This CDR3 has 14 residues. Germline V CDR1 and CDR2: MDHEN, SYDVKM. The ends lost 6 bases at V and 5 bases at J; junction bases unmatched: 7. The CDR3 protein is CASRPQSGRDEQYF. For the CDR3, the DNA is TGTGCCAGCAGACCCCAAAGCGGGAGGGACGAGCAGTACTTC.

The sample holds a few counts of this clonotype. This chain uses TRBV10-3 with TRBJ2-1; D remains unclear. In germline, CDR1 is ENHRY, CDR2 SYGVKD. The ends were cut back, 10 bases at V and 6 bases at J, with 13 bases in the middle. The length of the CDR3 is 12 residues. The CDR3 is CATLEVGNEQFF. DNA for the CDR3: TGTGCCACCCTAGAGGTCGGCAATGAGCAGTTCTTC.

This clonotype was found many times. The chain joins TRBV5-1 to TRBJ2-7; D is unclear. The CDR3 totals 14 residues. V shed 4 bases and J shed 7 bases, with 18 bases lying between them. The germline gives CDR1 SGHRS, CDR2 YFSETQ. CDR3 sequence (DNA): TGCGCCAGCAGCCCCGCTGACGACCCCTGGGAGCAGTACTTC. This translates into CASSPADDPWEQYF.

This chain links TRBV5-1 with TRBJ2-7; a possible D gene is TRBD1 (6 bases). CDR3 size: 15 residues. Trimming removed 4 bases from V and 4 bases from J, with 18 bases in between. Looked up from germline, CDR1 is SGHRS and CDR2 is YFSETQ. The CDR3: CASSRLTGNLYEQYF. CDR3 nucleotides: TGCGCCAGCAGCCGATTAACAGGGAATCTTTACGAGCAGTACTTC.

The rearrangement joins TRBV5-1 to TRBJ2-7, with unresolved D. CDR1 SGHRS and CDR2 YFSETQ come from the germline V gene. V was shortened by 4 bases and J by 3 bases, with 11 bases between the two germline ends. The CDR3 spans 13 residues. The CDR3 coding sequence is TGCGCCAGCAGCGTGTCTGGGAACTACGAGCAGTACTTC. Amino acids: CASSVSGNYEQYF.